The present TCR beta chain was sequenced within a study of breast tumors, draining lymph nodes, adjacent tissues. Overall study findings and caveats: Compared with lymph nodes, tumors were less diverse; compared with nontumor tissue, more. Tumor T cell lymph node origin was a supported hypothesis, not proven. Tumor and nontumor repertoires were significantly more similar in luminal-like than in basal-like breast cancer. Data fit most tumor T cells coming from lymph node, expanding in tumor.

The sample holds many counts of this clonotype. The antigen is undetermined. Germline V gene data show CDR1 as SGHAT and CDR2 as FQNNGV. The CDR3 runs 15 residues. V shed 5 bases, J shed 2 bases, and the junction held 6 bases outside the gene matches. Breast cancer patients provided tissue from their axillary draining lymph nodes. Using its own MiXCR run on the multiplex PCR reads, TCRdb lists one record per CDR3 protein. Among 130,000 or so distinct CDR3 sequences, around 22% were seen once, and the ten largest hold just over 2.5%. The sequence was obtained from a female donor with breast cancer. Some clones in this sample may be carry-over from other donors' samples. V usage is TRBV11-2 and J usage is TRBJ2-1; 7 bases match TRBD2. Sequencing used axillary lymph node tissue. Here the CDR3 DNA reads TGTGCCAGCAGCACCCGACTAGCAGCCTACAATGAGCAGTTCTTC. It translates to CASSTRLAAYNEQFF.